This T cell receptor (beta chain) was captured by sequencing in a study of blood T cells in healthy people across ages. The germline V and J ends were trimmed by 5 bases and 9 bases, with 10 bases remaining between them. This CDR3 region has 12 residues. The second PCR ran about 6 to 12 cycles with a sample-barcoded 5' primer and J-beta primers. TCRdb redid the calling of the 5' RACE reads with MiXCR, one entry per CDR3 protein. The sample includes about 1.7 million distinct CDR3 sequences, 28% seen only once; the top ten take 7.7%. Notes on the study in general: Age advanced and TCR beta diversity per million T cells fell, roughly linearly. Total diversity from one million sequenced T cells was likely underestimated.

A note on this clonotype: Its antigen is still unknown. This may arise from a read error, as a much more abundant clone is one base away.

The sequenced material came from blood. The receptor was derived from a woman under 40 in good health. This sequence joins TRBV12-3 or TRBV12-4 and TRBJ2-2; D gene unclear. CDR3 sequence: CASSRDTRELFF. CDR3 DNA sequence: TGTGCCAGCAGTCGAGATACCAGGGAGCTGTTTTTT.